A single sample is the source of the 19 T cell receptor beta chains below, sequenced in a study of STAT5B mutations in CD4+ large granular lymphocyte leukemia. Clones were sequenced by immunoSEQ multiplex PCR, and TCRdb holds only the in-frame ones, with some missing. The sample lists 22,000 or so clones; around 78% were seen once. Sample: CD4+ T cells from blood buffy coats. These receptors originate from a human donor in good health.

The chain is built from TRBV5-6 and TRBJ2-5; unclear D gene. The V gene's germline CDR1 is SGHDT and CDR2 YYEEEE. Trimming cost V 0 bases and J 0 bases, with 6 bases left between them. The CDR3 totals 14 residues. The CDR3, as DNA: TGTGCCAGCAGCTTGGGTCTTGACCAAGAGACCCAGTACTTC. This sequence encodes CASSLGLDQETQYF.

V and J are TRBV7-9 and TRBJ1-3; D perhaps matches TRBD1 (6 bases). Germline V gene sequence: CDR1 SEHNR, CDR2 FQNEAQ (reference sequence). V was clipped by 1 base and J by 7 bases, with 11 bases between them. This CDR3 is built from 14 residues. CDR3 protein: CASSLGGGRNTIYF. CDR3 nucleotide sequence: TGTGCCAGCAGCTTAGGAGGGGGGCGGAACACCATATATTTT.

The CDR3 sequence is CASSIRGGQGNEQYF. DNA of the CDR3: TGTGCCAGTAGTATAAGAGGCGGACAGGGGAACGAGCAGTACTTC. The chain is built from TRBV19 and TRBJ2-7; 9 nucleotides line up with TRBD1. V lost 2 bases to trimming and J lost 5 bases; unmatched junction nucleotides: 7. From germline, CDR1 is LNHDA and CDR2 SQIVND (reference sequence). This CDR3 is built from 15 residues.

The chain uses TRBV4-2 and TRBJ2-1; tentative D call: TRBD2 (5 bases). Per germline, CDR1 LGHNA and CDR2 YNFKEQ. V lost 0 bases and J 6 bases, leaving 18 bases between the germline ends. The CDR3 length is 17 residues. The CDR3 loop is CASSQDGRELKPNEQFF. The CDR3 DNA reads TGTGCCAGCAGCCAAGATGGTAGGGAGCTAAAGCCCAATGAGCAGTTCTTC.

The gene calls are TRBV6-1 and TRBJ1-5; 7 bases fit TRBD1. Germline V gene sequence: CDR1 MNHNS, CDR2 SASEGT. V dropped 5 bases and J dropped 7; count of bases not matched to a gene: 11. This CDR3 is 15 amino acids long. The CDR3 nucleotides read TGTGCCAGCAGTTTGGGAGGGGGCGTGGGACAGCCCCAGCATTTT. Protein sequence: CASSLGGGVGQPQHF.

The table lists this clone with a few counts. This chain links TRBV7-8 with TRBJ1-5; 8 nucleotides agree with TRBD1. This CDR3 contains 16 residues. Losses at the gene ends were 1 base for V and 6 bases for J; bases not matched to a gene: 8. Germline values: CDR1 SGHVS, CDR2 FQNEAQ. The CDR3 reads CASSLGRRGPGQPQHF. In nucleotides, the CDR3 is TGTGCCAGCAGCTTAGGTCGCAGGGGGCCTGGTCAGCCCCAGCATTTT.

The chain couples TRBV7-9 to TRBJ2-2; 9 bases match TRBD1. Losses at the gene ends were 5 bases for V and 1 base for J; bases not matched to a gene: 5. The CDR3 has 16 residues. Germline CDR1 is SEHNR and CDR2 is FQNEAQ (reference sequence). The CDR3 reads CASSRDRGGNTGELFF. The CDR3 coding sequence is TGTGCCAGCAGCCGAGACAGGGGGGGGAACACCGGGGAGCTGTTTTTT.

In its sample, this clone was seen once. The chain employs TRBV6-4 and TRBJ2-3; 10 bases agree with TRBD2. Trimming took 5 bases from V and 4 from J; bases not matched to a gene: 9. This CDR3 has 16 residues. Germline CDR1 and CDR2: MRHNA and SNTAGT. The DNA for the CDR3 is TGTGCCAGCAGTCCGCGGAGCGGGGGGGCCGCAGATACGCAGTATTTT. The encoded protein is CASSPRSGGAADTQYF.

This clone was seen a few times. In nucleotides, the CDR3 is TGCGCCAGCAGCCCCGGCCCACAAGCCTACAATGAGCAGTTCTTC. Amino acids: CASSPGPQAYNEQFF. This chain joins TRBV5-1 and TRBJ2-1; no clear D. The V end lost 4 bases, the J end lost 2 bases, and 13 bases lay between the germline ends. The length of the CDR3 is 15 residues. CDR1 SGHRS and CDR2 YFSETQ come from the germline V gene.

The chain recombines TRBV28 with TRBJ1-1; a weak D match, TRBD1 (6 bases). V was clipped by 6 bases and J by 1 base, with 15 bases between them. The CDR3 sequence is 15 residues long. CDR1 and CDR2 from the germline V gene are MDHEN and SYDVKM. The CDR3 here is CASRPRWGRNTEAFF. The CDR3 DNA follows: TGTGCCAGCAGGCCTCGTTGGGGGCGGAACACTGAAGCTTTCTTT.

The chain employs TRBV7-2 and TRBJ2-7; TRBD1 is a possible D gene (6 bases). V dropped 1 base and J dropped 6 bases, with 16 bases sitting between them. Germline-derived CDR1 and CDR2 are SGHTA and FQGNSA. This CDR3 has 15 residues. CDR3 in amino acids: CASSLGTASIGEQYF. DNA of the CDR3: TGTGCCAGCAGCTTAGGGACAGCTTCTATCGGCGAGCAGTACTTC.

The V and J genes are TRBV28 and TRBJ2-1; D unresolved. V was cut by 4 bases and J by 3 bases, with 7 bases left in between. The CDR3 covers 13 residues. Germline assignment: CDR1 MDHEN and CDR2 SYDVKM. The CDR3 nucleotides read TGTGCCAGCAGTTCAGGCGTCTACAATGAGCAGTTCTTC. This gives the protein CASSSGVYNEQFF.

The J gene is TRBJ1-6, the V gene TRBV11-2; the match to TRBD1 covers 11 bases. Germline loops: CDR1 SGHAT, CDR2 FQNNGV. This CDR3 is 14 amino acids long. V shed 4 bases, J shed 10 bases, and the junction held 3 bases outside the gene matches. The chain's CDR3 is CASSSGQGGSPLHF. The DNA for the CDR3 is TGTGCCAGCAGCTCGGGACAGGGGGGGTCACCCCTCCACTTT.

This chain uses TRBV6-1 with TRBJ1-6; 9 bases align to TRBD1. The ends lost 6 bases at V and 8 bases at J; junction bases unmatched: 5. Germline CDR1 reads MNHNS; CDR2 reads SASEGT. The CDR3 sequence is 14 residues long. CDR3 sequence: CASRKGQGDSPLHF. The CDR3 bases are TGTGCCAGCAGAAAGGGACAGGGAGATTCACCCCTCCACTTT.

V is TRBV9 and J is TRBJ2-6, with 10 bases fitting TRBD1. Germline V CDR1 and CDR2: SGDLS, YYNGEE. Trimming cost V 4 bases and J 0 bases; bases outside gene matches: 13. The CDR3 covers 20 residues. The CDR3 nucleotides are TGTGCCAGCAGCACGCGTGATGGGACAGGGGTGGGCTCTGGGGCCAACGTCCTGACTTTC. Translating gives CASSTRDGTGVGSGANVLTF.

The chain joins TRBV4-3 to TRBJ2-7; 13 nucleotides match TRBD2. This CDR3 comprises 18 residues. Germline V gene lookup returns CDR1 LGHNA and CDR2 YSLEER. The J segment lost 7 bases and the V segment lost 5 bases, leaving 17 bases of the junction unmatched. Here the CDR3 DNA reads TGCGCCAGCAGCACTCACACTACTAGCGGGAGGGCCCCCGGGGAGCAGTACTTC. As protein: CASSTHTTSGRAPGEQYF.

The gene calls are TRBV19 and TRBJ1-4; no firm D call. The CDR3 loop spans 18 amino acids. CDR1 and CDR2 from the germline V gene are LNHDA and SQIVND (reference sequence). The V and J ends lost 2 bases and 1 base respectively, with 17 bases between them. The CDR3: CASSITLAEAKTNEKLFF. The CDR3 DNA sequence: TGTGCCAGTAGTATAACGTTGGCAGAGGCGAAAACTAATGAAAAACTGTTTTTT.

This chain uses TRBV6-6 with TRBJ1-1; TRBD1 matches at 8 bases. The germline CDR1 and CDR2 sequences are MNHNY and SVGAGI (reference sequence). Trimming cost V 6 bases and J 10 bases; bases outside gene matches: 7. The CDR3 runs 12 residues. CDR3 in DNA: TGTGCCAGCAGGGGACAGGCAGGTGCAGCTTTCTTT. As protein: CASRGQAGAAFF.

The chain employs TRBV6-5 and TRBJ1-3; unclear D gene. The germline V and J ends were trimmed by 0 bases and 0 bases, with 9 bases remaining between them. CDR3 size: 16 residues. Germline CDR1 MNHEY, CDR2 SVGAGI. The DNA of the CDR3 is TGTGCCAGCAGTTACTCCAGCGGCGTCTCTGGAAACACCATATATTTT. Protein product: CASSYSSGVSGNTIYF.